This T cell receptor (beta chain) derives from a study of CD8 T cells in ankylosing spondylitis. Broader study findings: CD8+ disease-linked clones were present at relatively low frequencies in blood. Characteristic, it appeared, of ankylosing spondylitis blood was a TCR beta motif of seven or eight highly homologous variants.

Quantitative 5'-RACE with molecular barcodes was used to make the TCR beta libraries. TCRdb redid the calling of the 5' RACE reads with MiXCR, one entry per CDR3 protein. The table lists roughly 230,000 distinct CDR3 sequences, roughly a tenth of them singletons, with 2% to 3% in the top ten. This clonotype was counted ten times or more. Its antigen is still unknown. Germline lookup yields CDR1 MNHEY and CDR2 SVGEGT. This CDR3 spans 18 amino acids. The ends lost 6 bases at V and 10 bases at J; junction bases unmatched: 19. The source material was blood, either unsorted or a sorted T cell fraction (not recorded which). The V and J genes are TRBV6-2 or TRBV6-3 and TRBJ2-2; 11 bases fit TRBD2. The clonotype comes from a male donor with ankylosing spondylitis or in good health (not recorded which). The DNA of the CDR3 is TGTGCCAGCAGCCCCGCCGGAAAGGTAGCGGGGGGGCTGAAGGAGCTGTTTTTT. Its protein is CASSPAGKVAGGLKELFF.